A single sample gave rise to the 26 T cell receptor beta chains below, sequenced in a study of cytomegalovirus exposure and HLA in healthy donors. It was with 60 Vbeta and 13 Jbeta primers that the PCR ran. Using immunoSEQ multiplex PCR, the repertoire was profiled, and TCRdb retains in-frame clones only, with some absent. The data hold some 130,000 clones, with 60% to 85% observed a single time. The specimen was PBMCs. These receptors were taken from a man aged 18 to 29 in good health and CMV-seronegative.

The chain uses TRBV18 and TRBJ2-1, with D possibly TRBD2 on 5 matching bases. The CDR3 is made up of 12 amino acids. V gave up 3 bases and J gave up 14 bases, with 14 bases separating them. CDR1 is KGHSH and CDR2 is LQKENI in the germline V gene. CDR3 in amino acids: CASSPKLGREFF. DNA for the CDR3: TGTGCCAGCTCACCCAAACTAGGACGGGAGTTCTTC.

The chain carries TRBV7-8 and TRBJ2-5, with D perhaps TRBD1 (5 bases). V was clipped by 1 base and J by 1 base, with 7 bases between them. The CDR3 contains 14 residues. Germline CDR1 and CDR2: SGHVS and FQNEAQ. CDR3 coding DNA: TGTGCCAGCAGCTTAGGACAGCTCCAAGAGACCCAGTACTTC. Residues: CASSLGQLQETQYF.

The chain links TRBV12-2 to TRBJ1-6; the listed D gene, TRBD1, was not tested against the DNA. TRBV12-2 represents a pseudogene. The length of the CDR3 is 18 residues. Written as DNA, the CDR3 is TGTGCAAGTCGCTACTATTTGGACAGGCTAAAGAGGGATTCACCCCTCCACTTT. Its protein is CASRYYLDRLKRDSPLHF.

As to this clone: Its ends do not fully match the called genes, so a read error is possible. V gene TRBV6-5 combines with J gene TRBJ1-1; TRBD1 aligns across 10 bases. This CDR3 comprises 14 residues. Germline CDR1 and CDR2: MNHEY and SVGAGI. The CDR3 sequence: CASRPGQGNAEAFF. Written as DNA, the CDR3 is TGTGCCAGCAGGCCGGGACAGGGGAACGCTGAAGCTTTCTTT.

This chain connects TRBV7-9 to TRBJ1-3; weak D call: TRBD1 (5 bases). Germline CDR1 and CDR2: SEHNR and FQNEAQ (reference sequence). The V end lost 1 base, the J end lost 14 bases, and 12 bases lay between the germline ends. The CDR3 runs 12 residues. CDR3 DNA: TGTGCCAGCAGCTTAGAAGGGGCCAGCCTATATTTT. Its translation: CASSLEGASLYF.

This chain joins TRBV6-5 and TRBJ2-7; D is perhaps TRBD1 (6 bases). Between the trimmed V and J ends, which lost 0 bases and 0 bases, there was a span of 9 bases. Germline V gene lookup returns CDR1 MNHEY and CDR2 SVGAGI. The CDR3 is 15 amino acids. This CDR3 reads CASSYSGGVSYEQYF. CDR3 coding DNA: TGTGCCAGCAGTTACTCAGGGGGAGTCTCCTACGAGCAGTACTTC.

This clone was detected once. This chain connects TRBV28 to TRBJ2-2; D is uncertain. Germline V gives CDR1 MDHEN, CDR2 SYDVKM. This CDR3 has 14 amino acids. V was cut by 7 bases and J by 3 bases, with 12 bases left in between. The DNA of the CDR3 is TGTGCCAGCACCTTGACATCGTACACCGGGGAGCTGTTTTTT. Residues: CASTLTSYTGELFF.

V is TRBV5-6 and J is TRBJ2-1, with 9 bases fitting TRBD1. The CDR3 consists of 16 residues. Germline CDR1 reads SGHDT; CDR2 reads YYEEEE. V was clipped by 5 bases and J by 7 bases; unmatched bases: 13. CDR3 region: CASRHRTGQGKNEQFF. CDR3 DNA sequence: TGTGCCAGCAGACACAGGACGGGACAGGGTAAAAATGAGCAGTTCTTC.

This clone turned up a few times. The CDR3 spells CASSATGNYGYTF. The CDR3 DNA reads as TGTGCCAGCAGCGCGACAGGAAACTATGGCTACACCTTC. The rearrangement links TRBV6-5 to TRBJ1-2, with D perhaps TRBD1 (6 bases). V was clipped by 6 bases and J by 2 bases, with 10 bases between them. The V gene's germline CDR1 is MNHEY and CDR2 SVGAGI. The CDR3 is 13 residues long.

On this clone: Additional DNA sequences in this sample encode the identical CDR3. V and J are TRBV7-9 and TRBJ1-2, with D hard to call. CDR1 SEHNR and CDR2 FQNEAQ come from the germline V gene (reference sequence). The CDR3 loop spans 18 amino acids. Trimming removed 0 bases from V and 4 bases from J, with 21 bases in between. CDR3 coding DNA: TGTGCCAGCAGCTTAGCGAGTCCCAGGTTGAGTGGTGTCTATGGCTACACCTTC. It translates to CASSLASPRLSGVYGYTF. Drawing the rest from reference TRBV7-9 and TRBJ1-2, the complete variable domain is DTGVSQNPRHKITKRGQNVTFRCDPISEHNRLYWYRQTLGQGPEFLTYFQNEAQLEKSRLLSDRFSAERPKGSFSTLEIQRTEQGDSAMYLCASSLASPRLSGVYGYTFGSGTRLTVV.

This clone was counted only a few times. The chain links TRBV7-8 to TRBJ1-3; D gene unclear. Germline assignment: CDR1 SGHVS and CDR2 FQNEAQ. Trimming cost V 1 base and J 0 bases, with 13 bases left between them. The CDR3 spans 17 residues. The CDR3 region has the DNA TGTGCCAGCAGCTTAGTCGGCCACAGCCCCTCTGGAAACACCATATATTTT. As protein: CASSLVGHSPSGNTIYF.

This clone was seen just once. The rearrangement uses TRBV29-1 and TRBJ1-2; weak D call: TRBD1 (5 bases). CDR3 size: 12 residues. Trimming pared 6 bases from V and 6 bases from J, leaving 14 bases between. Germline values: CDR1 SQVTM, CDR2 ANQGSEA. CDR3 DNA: TGCAGCGTCCGTTTCAGGGTAGATGGCTACACCTTC. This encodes CSVRFRVDGYTF.

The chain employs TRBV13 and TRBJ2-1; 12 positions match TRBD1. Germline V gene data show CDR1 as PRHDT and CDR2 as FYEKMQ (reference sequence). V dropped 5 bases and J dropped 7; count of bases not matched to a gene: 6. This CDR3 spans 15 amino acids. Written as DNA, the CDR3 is TGTGCCAGCAGCACGGGACAGGGGGCGAAGAATGAGCAGTTCTTC. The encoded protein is CASSTGQGAKNEQFF.

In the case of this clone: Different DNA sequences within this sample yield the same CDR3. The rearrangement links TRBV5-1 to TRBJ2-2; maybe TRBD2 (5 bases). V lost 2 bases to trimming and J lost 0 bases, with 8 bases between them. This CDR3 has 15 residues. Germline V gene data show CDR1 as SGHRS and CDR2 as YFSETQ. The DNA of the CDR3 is TGCGCCAGCAGCTTAGCGGAAACGAACACCGGGGAGCTGTTTTTT. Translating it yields CASSLAETNTGELFF.

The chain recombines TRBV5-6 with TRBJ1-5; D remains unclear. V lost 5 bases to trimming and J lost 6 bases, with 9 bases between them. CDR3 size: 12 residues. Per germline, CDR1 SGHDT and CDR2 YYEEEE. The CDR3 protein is CASSIRSQPQHF. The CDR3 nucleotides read TGTGCCAGCAGTATAAGGAGTCAGCCCCAGCATTTT. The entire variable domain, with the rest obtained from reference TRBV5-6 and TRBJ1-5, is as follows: DAGVTQSPTHLIKTRGQQVTLRCSPKSGHDTVSWYQQALGQGPQFIFQYYEEEERQRGNFPDRFSGHQFPNYSSELNVNALLLGDSALYLCASSIRSQPQHFGDGTRLSIL.

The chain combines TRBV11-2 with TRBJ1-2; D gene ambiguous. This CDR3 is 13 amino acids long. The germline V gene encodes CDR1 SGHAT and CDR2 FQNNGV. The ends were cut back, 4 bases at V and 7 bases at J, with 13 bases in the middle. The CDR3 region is CASSSTVSGGYTF. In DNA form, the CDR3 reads TGTGCCAGCAGCTCCACCGTCTCGGGTGGCTACACCTTC.

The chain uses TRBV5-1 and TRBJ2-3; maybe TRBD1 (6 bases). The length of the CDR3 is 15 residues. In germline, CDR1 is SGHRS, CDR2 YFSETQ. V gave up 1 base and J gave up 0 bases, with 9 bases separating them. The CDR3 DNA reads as TGCGCCAGCAGCTTGAACAGGGAAAGCACAGATACGCAGTATTTT. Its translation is CASSLNRESTDTQYF. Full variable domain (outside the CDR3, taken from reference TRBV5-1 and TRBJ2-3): KAGVTQTPRYLIKTRGQQVTLSCSPISGHRSVSWYQQTPGQGLQFLFEYFSETQRNKGNFPGRFSGRQFSNSRSEMNVSTLELGDSALYLCASSLNRESTDTQYFGPGTRLTVL.

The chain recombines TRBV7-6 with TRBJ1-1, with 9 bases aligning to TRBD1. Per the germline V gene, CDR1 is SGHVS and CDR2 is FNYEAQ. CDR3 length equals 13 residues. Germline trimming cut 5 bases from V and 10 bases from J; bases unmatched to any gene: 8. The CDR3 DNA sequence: TGTGCCAGCAGCGTACAGGGGGCCACGTCAGCTTTCTTT. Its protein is CASSVQGATSAFF.

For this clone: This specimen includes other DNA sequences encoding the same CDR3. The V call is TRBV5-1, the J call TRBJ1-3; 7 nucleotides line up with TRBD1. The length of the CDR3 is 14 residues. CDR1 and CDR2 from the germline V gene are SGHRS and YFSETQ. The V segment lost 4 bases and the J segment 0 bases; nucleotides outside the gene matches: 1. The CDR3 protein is CASSPGGSGNTIYF. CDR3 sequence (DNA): TGCGCCAGCAGCCCAGGGGGCTCTGGAAACACCATATATTTT.

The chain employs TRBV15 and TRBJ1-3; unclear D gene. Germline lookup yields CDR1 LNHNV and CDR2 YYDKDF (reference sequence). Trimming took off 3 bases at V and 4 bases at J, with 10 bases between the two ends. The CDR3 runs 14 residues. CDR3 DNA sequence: TGTGCCACCAGCAGGCGAGGATCCGGAAACACCATATATTTT. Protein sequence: CATSRRGSGNTIYF.

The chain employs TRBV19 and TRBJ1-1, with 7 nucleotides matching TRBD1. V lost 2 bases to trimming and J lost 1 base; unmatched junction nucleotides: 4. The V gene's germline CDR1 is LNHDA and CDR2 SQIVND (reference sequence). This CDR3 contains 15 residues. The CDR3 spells CASSIIHRGNTEAFF. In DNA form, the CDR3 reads TGTGCCAGTAGTATAATCCACAGGGGGAACACTGAAGCTTTCTTT.

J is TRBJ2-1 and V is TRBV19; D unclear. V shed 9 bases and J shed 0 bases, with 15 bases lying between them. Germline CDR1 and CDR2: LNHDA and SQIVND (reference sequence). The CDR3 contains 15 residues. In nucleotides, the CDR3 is TGTGCCAGCCGCGAGCGTCGGAGCTCCTACAATGAGCAGTTCTTC. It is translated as CASRERRSSYNEQFF.

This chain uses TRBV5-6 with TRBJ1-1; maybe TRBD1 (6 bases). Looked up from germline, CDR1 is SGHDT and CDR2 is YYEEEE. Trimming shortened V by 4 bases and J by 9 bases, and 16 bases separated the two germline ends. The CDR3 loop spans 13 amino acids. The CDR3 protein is CASSTHRVFQAFF. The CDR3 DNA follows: TGTGCCAGCAGCACCCACAGGGTATTCCAAGCTTTCTTT.

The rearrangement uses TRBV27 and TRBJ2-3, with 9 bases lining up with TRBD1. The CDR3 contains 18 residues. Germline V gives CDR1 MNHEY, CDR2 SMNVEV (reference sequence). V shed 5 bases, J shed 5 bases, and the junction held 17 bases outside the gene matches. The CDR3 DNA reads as TGTGCCAGCAGTCCGACCCGCTCTACGACAGGGGGGGTAGATACGCAGTATTTT. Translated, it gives CASSPTRSTTGGVDTQYF.

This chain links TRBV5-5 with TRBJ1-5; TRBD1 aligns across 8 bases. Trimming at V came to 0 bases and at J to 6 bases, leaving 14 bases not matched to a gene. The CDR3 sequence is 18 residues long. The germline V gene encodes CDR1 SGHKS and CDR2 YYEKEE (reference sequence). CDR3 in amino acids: CASSLVPGGAGEGQPQHF. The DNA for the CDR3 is TGTGCCAGCAGCTTGGTACCAGGGGGCGCTGGGGAGGGTCAGCCCCAGCATTTT.

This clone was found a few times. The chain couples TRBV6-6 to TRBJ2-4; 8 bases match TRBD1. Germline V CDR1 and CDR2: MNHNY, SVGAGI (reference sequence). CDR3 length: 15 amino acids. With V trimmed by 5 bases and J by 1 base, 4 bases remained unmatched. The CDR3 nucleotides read TGTGCCAGCAGTGCAGGGGGCGTTGCCAAAAACATTCAGTACTTC. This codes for CASSAGGVAKNIQYF.